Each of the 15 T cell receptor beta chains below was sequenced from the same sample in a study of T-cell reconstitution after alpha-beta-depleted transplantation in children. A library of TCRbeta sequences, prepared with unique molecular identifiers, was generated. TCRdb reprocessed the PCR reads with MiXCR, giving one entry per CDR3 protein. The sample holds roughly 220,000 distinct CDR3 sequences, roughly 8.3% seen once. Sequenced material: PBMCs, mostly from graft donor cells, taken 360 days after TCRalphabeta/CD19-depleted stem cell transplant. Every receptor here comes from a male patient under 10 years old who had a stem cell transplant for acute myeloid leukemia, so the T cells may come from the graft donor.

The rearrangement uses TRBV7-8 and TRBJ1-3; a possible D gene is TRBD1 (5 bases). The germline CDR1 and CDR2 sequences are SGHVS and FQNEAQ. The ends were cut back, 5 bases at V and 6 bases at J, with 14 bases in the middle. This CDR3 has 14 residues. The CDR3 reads CASSQGPGPNTIYF. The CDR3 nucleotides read TGTGCCAGCAGCCAGGGTCCCGGTCCAAACACCATATATTTT. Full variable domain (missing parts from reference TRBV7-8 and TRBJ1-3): GAGVSQSPRYKVAKRGQDVALRCDPISGHVSLFWYQQALGQGPEFLTYFQNEAQLDKSGLPSDRFFAERPEGSVSTLKIQRTQQEDSAVYLCASSQGPGPNTIYFGEGSWLTVV.

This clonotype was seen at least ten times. The CDR3 nucleotides read TGTGCTACCAGGGGAGGCCGCTACGAGCAGTACTTC. Its translation: CATRGGRYEQYF. This chain links TRBV12-5 with TRBJ2-7; D might be TRBD1 or TRBD2, each matching 6 bases. Between the trimmed V and J ends, which lost 10 bases and 3 bases, there was a span of 13 bases. The CDR3 spans 12 residues. Germline V lookup: CDR1 LGHNT, CDR2 FRNRAP.

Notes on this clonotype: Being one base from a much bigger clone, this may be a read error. The CDR3 coding sequence is TGTGCCAGCAGCCATAAGACATGGGACAATGAGCAGTTCTTC. Protein product: CASSHKTWDNEQFF. The chain uses TRBV14 and TRBJ2-1; D not resolved. This CDR3 is 14 amino acids long. The germline gives CDR1 SGHDN, CDR2 FVKESK. The germline V and J ends were trimmed by 3 bases and 5 bases, with 11 bases remaining between them. Complete variable domain (other parts from reference TRBV14 and TRBJ2-1): EAGVTQFPSHSVIEKGQTVTLRCDPISGHDNLYWYRRVMGKEIKFLLHFVKESKQDESGMPNNRFLAERTGGTYSTLKVQPAELEDSGVYFCASSHKTWDNEQFFGPGTRLTVL.

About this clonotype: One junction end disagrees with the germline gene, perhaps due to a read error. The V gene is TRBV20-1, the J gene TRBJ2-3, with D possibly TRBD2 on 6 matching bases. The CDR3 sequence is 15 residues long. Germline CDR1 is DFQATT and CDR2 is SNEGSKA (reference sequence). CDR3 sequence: CCARDLSGGSYTQYF. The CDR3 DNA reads TGCTGTGCTAGAGATTTGTCCGGGGGTAGTTATACGCAGTATTTT.

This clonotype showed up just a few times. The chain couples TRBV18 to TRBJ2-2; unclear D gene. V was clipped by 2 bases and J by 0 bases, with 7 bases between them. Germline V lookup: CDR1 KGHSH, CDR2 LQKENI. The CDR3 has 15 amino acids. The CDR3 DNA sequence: TGTGCCAGCTCACCAATAAGGTCGAACACCGGGGAGCTGTTTTTT. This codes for CASSPIRSNTGELFF.

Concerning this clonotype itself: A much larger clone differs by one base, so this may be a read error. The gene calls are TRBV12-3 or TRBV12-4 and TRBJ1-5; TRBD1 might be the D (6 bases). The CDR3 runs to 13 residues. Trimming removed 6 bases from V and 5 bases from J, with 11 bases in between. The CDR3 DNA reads TGTGCCAGCAGCGCAGGGGTGGATCAGCCCCAGCATTTT. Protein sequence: CASSAGVDQPQHF.

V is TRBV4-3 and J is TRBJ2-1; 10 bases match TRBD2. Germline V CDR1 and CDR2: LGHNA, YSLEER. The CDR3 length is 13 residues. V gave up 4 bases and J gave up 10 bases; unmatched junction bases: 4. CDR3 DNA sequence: TGCGCCAGCAGCCCTGGACTAGCGGCCGAGCAGTTCTTC. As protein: CASSPGLAAEQFF.

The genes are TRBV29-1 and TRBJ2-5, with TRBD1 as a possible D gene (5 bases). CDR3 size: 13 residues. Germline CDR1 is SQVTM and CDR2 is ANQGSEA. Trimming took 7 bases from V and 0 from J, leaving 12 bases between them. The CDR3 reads CSAQGVYQETQYF. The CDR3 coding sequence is TGCAGCGCCCAAGGGGTGTACCAAGAGACCCAGTACTTC.

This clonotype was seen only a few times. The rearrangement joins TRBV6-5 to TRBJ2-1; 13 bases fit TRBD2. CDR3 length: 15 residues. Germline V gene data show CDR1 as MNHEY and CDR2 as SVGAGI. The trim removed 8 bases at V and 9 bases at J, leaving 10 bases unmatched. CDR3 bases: TGTGCCAGCTACTCCGGGACTAGCGGGAACGGTGAGCAGTTCTTC. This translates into CASYSGTSGNGEQFF.

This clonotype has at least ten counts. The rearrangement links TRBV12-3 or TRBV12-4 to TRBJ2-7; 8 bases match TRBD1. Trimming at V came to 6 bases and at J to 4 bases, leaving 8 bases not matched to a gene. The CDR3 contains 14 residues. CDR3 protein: CASSPRQGRYEQYF. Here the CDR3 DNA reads TGTGCCAGCAGCCCCCGACAGGGGAGATACGAGCAGTACTTC.

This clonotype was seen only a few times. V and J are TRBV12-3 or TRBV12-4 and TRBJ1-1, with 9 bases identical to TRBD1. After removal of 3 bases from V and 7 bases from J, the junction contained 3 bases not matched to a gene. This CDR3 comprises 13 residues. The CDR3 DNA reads TGTGCCAGCAGTTTTGGGGACAGGGATGAAGCTTTCTTT. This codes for CASSFGDRDEAFF.

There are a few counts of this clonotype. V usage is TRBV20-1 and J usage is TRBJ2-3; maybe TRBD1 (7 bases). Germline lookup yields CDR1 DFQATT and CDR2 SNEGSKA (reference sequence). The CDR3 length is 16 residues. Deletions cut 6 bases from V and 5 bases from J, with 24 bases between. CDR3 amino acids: CSANLYRGTAKDTQYF. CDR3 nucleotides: TGCAGTGCGAACCTGTACCGGGGGACAGCGAAAGATACGCAGTATTTT.

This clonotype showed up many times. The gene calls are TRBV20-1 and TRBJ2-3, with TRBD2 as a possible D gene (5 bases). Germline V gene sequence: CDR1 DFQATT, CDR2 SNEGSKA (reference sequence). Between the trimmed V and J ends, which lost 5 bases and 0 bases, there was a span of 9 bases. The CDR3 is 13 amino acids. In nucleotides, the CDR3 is TGCAGTGCTCACCGGACTAGCACAGATACGCAGTATTTT. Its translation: CSAHRTSTDTQYF.

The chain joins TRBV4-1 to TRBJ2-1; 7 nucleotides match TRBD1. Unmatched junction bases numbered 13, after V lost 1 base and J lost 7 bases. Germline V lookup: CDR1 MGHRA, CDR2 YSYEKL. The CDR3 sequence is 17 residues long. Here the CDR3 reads CASSQGGPGQNTNEQFF. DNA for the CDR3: TGCGCCAGCAGCCAAGGGGGTCCGGGACAGAACACTAATGAGCAGTTCTTC.

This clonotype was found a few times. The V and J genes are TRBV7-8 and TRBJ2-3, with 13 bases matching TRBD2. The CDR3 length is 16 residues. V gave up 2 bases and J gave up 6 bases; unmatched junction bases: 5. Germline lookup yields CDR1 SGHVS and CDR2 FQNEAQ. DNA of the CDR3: TGTGCCAGCAGCTTACGAGGACTAGCGGGAGAGGATACGCAGTATTTT. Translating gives CASSLRGLAGEDTQYF. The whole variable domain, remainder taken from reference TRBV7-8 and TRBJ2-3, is GAGVSQSPRYKVAKRGQDVALRCDPISGHVSLFWYQQALGQGPEFLTYFQNEAQLDKSGLPSDRFFAERPEGSVSTLKIQRTQQEDSAVYLCASSLRGLAGEDTQYFGPGTRLTVL.